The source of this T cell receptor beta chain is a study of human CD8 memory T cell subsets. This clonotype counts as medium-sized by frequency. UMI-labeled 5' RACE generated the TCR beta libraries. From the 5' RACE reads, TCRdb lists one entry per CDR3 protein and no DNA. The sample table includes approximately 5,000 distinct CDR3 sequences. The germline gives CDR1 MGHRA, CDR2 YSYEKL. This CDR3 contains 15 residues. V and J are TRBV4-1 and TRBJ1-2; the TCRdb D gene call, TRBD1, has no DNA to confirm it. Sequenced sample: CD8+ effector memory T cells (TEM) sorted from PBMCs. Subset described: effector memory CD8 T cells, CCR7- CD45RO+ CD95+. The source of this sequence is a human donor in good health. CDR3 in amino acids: CASSPRQGDINGYTF.